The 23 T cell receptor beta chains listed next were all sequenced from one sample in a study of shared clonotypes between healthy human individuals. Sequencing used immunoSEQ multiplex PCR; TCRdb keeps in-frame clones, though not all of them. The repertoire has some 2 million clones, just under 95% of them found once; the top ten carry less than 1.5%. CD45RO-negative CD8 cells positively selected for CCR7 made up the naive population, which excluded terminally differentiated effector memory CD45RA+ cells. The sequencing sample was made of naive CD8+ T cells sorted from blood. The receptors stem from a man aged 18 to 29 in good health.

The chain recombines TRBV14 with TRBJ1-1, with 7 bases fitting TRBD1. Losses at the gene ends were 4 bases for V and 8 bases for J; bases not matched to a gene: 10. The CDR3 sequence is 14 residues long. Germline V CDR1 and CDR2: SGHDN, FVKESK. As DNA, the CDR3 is TGTGCCAGCAGCCTGCGAGGAACCAGGGGGGAAGCTTTCTTT. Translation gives CASSLRGTRGEAFF.

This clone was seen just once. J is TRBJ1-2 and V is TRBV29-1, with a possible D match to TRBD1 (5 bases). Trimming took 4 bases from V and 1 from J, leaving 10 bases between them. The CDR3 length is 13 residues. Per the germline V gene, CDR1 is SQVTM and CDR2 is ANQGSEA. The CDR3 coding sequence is TGCAGCGTTGCCGAGGGGTTTAACTATGGCTACACCTTC. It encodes CSVAEGFNYGYTF.

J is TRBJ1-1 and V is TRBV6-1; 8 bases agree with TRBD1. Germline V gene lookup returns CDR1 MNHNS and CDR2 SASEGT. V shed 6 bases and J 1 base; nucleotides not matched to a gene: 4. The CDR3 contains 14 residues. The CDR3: CASSRQGTNTEAFF. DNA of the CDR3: TGTGCCAGCAGCAGACAGGGGACGAACACTGAAGCTTTCTTT.

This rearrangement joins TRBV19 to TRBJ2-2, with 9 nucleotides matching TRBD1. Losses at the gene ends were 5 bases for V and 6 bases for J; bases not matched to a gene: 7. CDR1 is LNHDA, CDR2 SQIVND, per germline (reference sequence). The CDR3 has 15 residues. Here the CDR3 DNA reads TGTGCCAGTAGTGTCGGGACAGGGTCAGCCGGGGAGCTGTTTTTT. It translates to CASSVGTGSAGELFF.

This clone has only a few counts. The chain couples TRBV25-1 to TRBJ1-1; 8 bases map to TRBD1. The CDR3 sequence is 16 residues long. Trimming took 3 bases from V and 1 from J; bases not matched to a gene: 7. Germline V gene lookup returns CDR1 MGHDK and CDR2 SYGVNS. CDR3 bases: TGTGCCAGCAGTGATACTTTAGGACAGGGGAACACTGAAGCTTTCTTT. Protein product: CASSDTLGQGNTEAFF.

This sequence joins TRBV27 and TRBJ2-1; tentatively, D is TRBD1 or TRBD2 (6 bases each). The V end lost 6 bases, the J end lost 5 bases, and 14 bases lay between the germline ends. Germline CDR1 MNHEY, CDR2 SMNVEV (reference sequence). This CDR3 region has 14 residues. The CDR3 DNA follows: TGTGCCAGCAGGGGGCCCGGGGGCCACAATGAGCAGTTCTTC. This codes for CASRGPGGHNEQFF.

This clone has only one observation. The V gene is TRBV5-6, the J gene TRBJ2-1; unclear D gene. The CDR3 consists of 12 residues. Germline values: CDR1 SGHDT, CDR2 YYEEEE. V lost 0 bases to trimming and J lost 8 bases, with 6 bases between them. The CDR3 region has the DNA TGTGCCAGCAGCTTGGCCATGGATGAGCAGTTCTTC. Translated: CASSLAMDEQFF.

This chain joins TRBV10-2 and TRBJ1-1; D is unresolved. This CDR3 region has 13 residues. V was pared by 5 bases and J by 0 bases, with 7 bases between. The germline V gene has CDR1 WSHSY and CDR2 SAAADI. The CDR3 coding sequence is TGCGCCAGCAGTTCACAGCTGAACACTGAAGCTTTCTTT. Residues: CASSSQLNTEAFF.

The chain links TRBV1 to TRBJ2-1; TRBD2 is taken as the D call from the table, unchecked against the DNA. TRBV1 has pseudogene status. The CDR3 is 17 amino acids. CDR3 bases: TGCACCAGCAGCCAACGGCCTAGCGGGGGCCCTGGGAATGAGCAGTTCTTC. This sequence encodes CTSSQRPSGGPGNEQFF.

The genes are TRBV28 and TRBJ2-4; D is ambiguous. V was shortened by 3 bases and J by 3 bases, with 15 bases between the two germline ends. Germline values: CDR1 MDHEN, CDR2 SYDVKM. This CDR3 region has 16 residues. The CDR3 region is CASSFPLFLDKNIQYF. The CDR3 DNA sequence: TGTGCCAGCAGTTTCCCCCTTTTCCTAGACAAAAACATTCAGTACTTC.

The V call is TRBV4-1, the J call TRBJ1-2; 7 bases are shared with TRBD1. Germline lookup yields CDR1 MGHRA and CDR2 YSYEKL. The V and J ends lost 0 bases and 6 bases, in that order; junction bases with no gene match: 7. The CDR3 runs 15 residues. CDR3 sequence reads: CASSQDGRGRDGYTF. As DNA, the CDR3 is TGCGCCAGCAGCCAAGACGGCAGGGGGAGGGATGGCTACACCTTC.

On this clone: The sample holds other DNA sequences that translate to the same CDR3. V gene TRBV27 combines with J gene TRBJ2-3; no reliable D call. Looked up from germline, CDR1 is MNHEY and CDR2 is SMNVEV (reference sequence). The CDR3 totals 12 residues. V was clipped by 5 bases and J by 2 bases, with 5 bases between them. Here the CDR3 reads CASSPNTDTQYF. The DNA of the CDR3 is TGTGCCAGCAGTCCGAACACAGATACGCAGTATTTT.

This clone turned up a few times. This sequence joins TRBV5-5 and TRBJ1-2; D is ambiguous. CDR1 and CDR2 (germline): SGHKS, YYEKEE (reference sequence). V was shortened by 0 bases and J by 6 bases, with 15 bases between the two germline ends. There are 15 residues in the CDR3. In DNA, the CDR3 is TGTGCCAGCAGCTTGGAAGGGCGCTCTAGAGATGGCTACACCTTC. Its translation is CASSLEGRSRDGYTF. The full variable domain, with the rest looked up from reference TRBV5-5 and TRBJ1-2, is DAGVTQSPTHLIKTRGQQVTLRCSPISGHKSVSWYQQVLGQGPQFIFQYYEKEERGRGNFPDRFSARQFPNYSSELNVNALLLGDSALYLCASSLEGRSRDGYTFGSGTRLTVV.

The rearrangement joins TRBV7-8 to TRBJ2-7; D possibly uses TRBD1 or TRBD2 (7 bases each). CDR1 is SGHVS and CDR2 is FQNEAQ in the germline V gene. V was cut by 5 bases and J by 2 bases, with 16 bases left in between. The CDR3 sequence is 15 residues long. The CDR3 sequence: CASSQGGTDPYEQYF. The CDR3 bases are TGTGCCAGCAGCCAGGGGGGGACGGATCCCTACGAGCAGTACTTC.

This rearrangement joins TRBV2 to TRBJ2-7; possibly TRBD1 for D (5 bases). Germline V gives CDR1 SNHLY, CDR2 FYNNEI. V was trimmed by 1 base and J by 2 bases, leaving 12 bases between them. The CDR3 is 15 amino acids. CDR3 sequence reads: CASSEGQPPTYEQYF. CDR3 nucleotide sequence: TGTGCCAGCAGTGAAGGACAGCCGCCTACCTACGAGCAGTACTTC. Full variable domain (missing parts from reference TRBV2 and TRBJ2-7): EPEVTQTPSHQVTQMGQEVILRCVPISNHLYFYWYRQILGQKVEFLVSFYNNEISEKSEIFDDQFSVERPDGSNFTLKIRSTKLEDSAMYFCASSEGQPPTYEQYFGPGTRLTVT.

The CDR3 reads CASSSPEAKNIQYF. DNA of the CDR3: TGTGCCAGCAGCTCGCCGGAAGCCAAAAACATTCAGTACTTC. The genes are TRBV7-6 and TRBJ2-4, with D unclear. Germline-derived CDR1 and CDR2 are SGHVS and FNYEAQ. The length of the CDR3 is 14 residues. V dropped 4 bases and J dropped 0 bases, with 7 bases sitting between them. Looking up the rest from reference TRBV7-6 and TRBJ2-4 gives the full variable domain: GAGVSQSPRYKVTKRGQDVALRCDPISGHVSLYWYRQALGQGPEFLTYFNYEAQQDKSGLPNDRFSAERPEGSISTLTIQRTEQRDSAMYRCASSSPEAKNIQYFGAGTRLSVL.

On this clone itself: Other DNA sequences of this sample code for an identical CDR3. Here the CDR3 DNA reads TGTGCCAGCAGCTTAGGACAGGGGATGAACACTGAAGCTTTCTTT. This codes for CASSLGQGMNTEAFF. This chain connects TRBV7-9 to TRBJ1-1, with 8 positions matching TRBD1. After removal of 1 base from V and 0 bases from J, the junction contained 1 base not matched to a gene. The CDR3 runs to 15 residues. Germline loops: CDR1 SEHNR, CDR2 FQNEAQ (reference sequence).

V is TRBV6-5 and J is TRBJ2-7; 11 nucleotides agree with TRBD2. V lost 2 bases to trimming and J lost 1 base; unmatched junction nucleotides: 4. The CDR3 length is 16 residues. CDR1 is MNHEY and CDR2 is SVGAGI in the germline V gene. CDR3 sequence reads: CASSYHTSGSSYEQYF. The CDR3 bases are TGTGCCAGCAGTTACCATACTAGCGGGAGTTCCTACGAGCAGTACTTC.

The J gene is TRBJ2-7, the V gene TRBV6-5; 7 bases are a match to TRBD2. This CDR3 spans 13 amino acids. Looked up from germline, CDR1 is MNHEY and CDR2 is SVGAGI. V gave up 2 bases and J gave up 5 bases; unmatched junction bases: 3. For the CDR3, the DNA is TGTGCCAGCAGTTACAGGGAGGGCGACGAGCAGTACTTC. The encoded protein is CASSYREGDEQYF.

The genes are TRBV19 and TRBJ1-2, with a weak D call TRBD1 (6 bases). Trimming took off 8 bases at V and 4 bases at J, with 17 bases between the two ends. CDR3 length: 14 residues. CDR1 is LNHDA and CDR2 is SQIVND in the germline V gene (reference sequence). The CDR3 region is CASSGGRFGYGYTF. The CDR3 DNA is TGTGCCAGTTCCGGGGGCCGGTTCGGCTATGGCTACACCTTC.

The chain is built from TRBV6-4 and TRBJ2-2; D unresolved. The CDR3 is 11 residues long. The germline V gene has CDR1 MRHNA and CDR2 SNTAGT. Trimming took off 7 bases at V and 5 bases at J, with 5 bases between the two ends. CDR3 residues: CASTRTGELFF. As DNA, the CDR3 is TGTGCCAGCACAAGAACCGGGGAGCTGTTTTTT.

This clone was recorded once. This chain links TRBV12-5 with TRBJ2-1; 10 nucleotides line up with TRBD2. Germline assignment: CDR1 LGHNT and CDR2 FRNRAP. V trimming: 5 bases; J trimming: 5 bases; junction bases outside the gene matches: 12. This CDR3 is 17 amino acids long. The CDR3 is CASGPGLAGVKDNEQFF. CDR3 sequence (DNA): TGTGCTAGTGGTCCAGGTCTAGCGGGGGTAAAGGACAATGAGCAGTTCTTC.

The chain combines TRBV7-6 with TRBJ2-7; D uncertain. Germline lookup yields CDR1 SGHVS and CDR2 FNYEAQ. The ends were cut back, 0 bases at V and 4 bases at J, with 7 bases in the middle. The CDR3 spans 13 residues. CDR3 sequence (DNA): TGTGCCAGCAGCTTAGCGATGAGGTACGAGCAGTACTTC. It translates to CASSLAMRYEQYF.